This T cell receptor (beta chain) was documented in a study of molecular identifiers for immune sequencing clone quantification. General observations from the study: Naive cells had under 1% of molecules in clones above 20 RNA copies, effectors over 99%. Should identical TCR molecules share a barcode, the sizes of highly expanded clones could be underestimated.

Generation of bulk TCR libraries relied on previously described methods and listed TCR primers. MiXCR, run by TCRdb on the PCR reads, gives a single entry per CDR3 protein. The repertoire consists of around 100,000 distinct CDR3 sequences, with roughly 38% occurring once and the leading ten covering less than 5%. Based on a CD8+CD4-CCR7+CD45RA+ profile, naive CD8 T cells were sorted. This clonotype was picked up many times. The antigen is unknown. Specimen: naive CD8+ T cells from blood, with Jurkat cell RNA spiked in. Subset specified: FACS-sorted CD8+CD4-CCR7+CD45RA+ naive T cells. The sequence was collected from a human donor in good health. Some libraries in this study had Jurkat cell RNA spiked in.

The CDR3 sequence: CASSFFAGGQPQHF. As DNA, the CDR3 is TGTGCCAGCAGTTTCTTTGCAGGGGGTCAGCCCCAGCATTTT. The V and J genes are TRBV28 and TRBJ1-5, with 7 bases identical to TRBD1. The CDR3 sequence is 14 residues long. Trimming removed 3 bases from V and 6 bases from J; junction bases left unmatched: 5. Germline CDR1 reads MDHEN; CDR2 reads SYDVKM.